This T cell receptor beta chain was captured by sequencing in a study of blood T cell repertoires in COVID-19. Overall study: Researchers got acute and convalescent COVID-19 samples from the United States, Italy and Spain. T cells, B-cell-depleted T cells, or PBMCs supplied cDNA or gDNA.

Source study methods: By means of reference gene primer amplification, nucleated cell counts were estimated. Generated by immunoSEQ multiplex PCR, the TCRdb table keeps only in-frame clones and is missing some. The D gene and trimming were derived from the DNA, and the V and J assignments and clone size from that table. The data contain 230,000 or so clones, around four fifths of them seen just once; the ten biggest clones take up about 20%. This receptor was identified in a young man with active or convalescent COVID-19. Material: peripheral blood.

The CDR3 reads CASSHPPGTSGSYEQYF. In nucleotides, the CDR3 is TGCGCCAGCAGCCATCCCCCCGGGACTAGCGGGAGCTACGAGCAGTACTTC. The chain carries TRBV4-1 and TRBJ2-7, with 14 bases matching TRBD2. Germline V gives CDR1 MGHRA, CDR2 YSYEKL. V shed 3 bases and J 3 bases; nucleotides not matched to a gene: 7. The CDR3 consists of 17 residues.